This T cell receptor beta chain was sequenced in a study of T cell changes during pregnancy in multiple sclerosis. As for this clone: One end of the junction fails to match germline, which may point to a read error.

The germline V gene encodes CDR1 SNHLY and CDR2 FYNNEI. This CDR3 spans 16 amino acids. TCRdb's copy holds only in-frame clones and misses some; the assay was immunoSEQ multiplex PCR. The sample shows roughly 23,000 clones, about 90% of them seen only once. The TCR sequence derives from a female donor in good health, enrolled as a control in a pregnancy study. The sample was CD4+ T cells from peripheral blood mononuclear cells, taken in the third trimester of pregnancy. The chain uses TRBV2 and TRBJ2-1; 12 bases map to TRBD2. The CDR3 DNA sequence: TGTGCCAGCAGAGAAGGACTAGCGGGAAAATACAATGAGCAGTTCTTC. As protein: CASREGLAGKYNEQFF.